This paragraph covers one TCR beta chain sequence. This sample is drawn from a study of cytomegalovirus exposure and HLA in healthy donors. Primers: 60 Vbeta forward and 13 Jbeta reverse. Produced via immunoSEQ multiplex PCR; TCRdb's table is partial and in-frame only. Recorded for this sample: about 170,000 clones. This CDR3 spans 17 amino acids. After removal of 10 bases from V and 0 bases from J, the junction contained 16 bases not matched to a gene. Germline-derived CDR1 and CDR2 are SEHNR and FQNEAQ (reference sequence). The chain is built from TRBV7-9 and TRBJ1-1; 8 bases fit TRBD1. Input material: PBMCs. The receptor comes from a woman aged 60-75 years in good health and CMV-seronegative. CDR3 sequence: CATAAMQGAGVNTEAFF. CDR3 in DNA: TGTGCCACCGCAGCGATGCAGGGGGCGGGGGTGAACACTGAAGCTTTCTTT.